These 2 T cell receptor beta chains share one sample of origin, sequenced in a study of control samples from healthy donors and cancer patients. Sequencing used immunoSEQ multiplex PCR; TCRdb keeps in-frame clones, though not all of them. In the table there are around 140,000 clones, approximately 90% of which are singletons. Source material: blood. Every receptor here comes from a man in his forties in good health.

The chain is built from TRBV2 and TRBJ2-2, with 11 bases lining up with TRBD2. The CDR3 runs to 16 residues. CDR1 is SNHLY, CDR2 FYNNEI, per germline. The junction had 14 bases not matched to a gene; V was cut back by 11 bases and J by 6 bases. CDR3 sequence reads: CARWGSGGAGSGELFF. The CDR3 DNA reads as TGTGCCCGCTGGGGTAGCGGGGGGGCCGGGTCCGGGGAGCTGTTTTTT.

The J gene is TRBJ1-3, the V gene TRBV5-1; D is ambiguous. CDR1 and CDR2 (germline): SGHRS, YFSETQ. Trimming pared 2 bases from V and 0 bases from J, leaving 12 bases between. There are 16 residues in the CDR3. CDR3 DNA: TGCGCCAGCAGCTTAGAAATCGGAGTCTCTGGAAACACCATATATTTT. This sequence encodes CASSLEIGVSGNTIYF.